This passage covers 17 T cell receptor beta chains from one sample sequenced in a study of blood T cell repertoires in COVID-19. Clones were read by immunoSEQ multiplex PCR, and TCRdb kept only the in-frame ones, dropping some. The data hold under 300,000 clones, with around 92% observed a single time. Sequencing used PBMCs or T cells enriched from blood (not recorded which). Receptors originate from a woman aged 55-70 years who had recovered from COVID-19.

CDR3 bases: TGTGCCAGCAGGACAGTACCTGGGGAGCAGTACTTC. Residues: CASRTVPGEQYF. This sequence joins TRBV27 and TRBJ2-7; the D gene is possibly TRBD1 (5 bases). The length of the CDR3 is 12 residues. Germline V gene data show CDR1 as MNHEY and CDR2 as SMNVEV (reference sequence). V was clipped by 6 bases and J by 7 bases, with 13 bases between them.

The chain couples TRBV27 to TRBJ2-1; 12 nucleotides match TRBD2. Germline CDR1 reads MNHEY; CDR2 reads SMNVEV (reference sequence). The V segment lost 5 bases and the J segment 10 bases; nucleotides outside the gene matches: 9. The CDR3 covers 15 residues. The CDR3 loop reads CASSPRLAGETEQFF. The CDR3 bases are TGTGCCAGCAGTCCCCGACTAGCGGGGGAAACCGAGCAGTTCTTC.

The chain carries TRBV3-1 (or the pseudogene TRBV3-2) and TRBJ2-1; 10 bases map to TRBD2. CDR3 length: 16 amino acids. CDR1 LGHDT and CDR2 YNNKEL come from the germline V gene (reference sequence). V lost 2 bases, J lost 10 bases, and 11 bases stayed unmatched. The chain's CDR3 is CASSQWSGGAPREQFF. The CDR3, as DNA: TGTGCCAGCAGCCAATGGAGCGGGGGGGCCCCTAGGGAGCAGTTCTTC.

The CDR3 nucleotides are TGTGCCAGCAGCCGGGAGTATAATTCACCCCTCCACTTT. Encoded protein: CASSREYNSPLHF. This chain links TRBV7-9 with TRBJ1-6, with no clear D. The ends were cut back, 5 bases at V and 4 bases at J, with 6 bases in the middle. This CDR3 region has 13 residues. Germline-derived CDR1 and CDR2 are SEHNR and FQNEAQ (reference sequence).

This chain uses TRBV27 with TRBJ2-1, with a tentative D call TRBD1 (5 bases). Trimming cost V 6 bases and J 4 bases, with 25 bases left between them. This CDR3 is 18 amino acids long. Germline assignment: CDR1 MNHEY and CDR2 SMNVEV (reference sequence). Written as DNA, the CDR3 is TGTGCCAGCAGCGACCGGCCCACAGGCAACTTCCTTTACAATGAGCAGTTCTTC. Its translation: CASSDRPTGNFLYNEQFF.

The chain recombines TRBV10-1 with TRBJ1-2, with TRBD1 as a possible D gene (6 bases). The length of the CDR3 is 13 residues. Germline CDR1 reads WNHNN; CDR2 reads SYGVQD (reference sequence). Trimming pared 4 bases from V and 1 base from J, leaving 7 bases between. CDR3 bases: TGCGCCAGCAGTGCGGACAGTAACTATGGCTACACCTTC. Translated, it gives CASSADSNYGYTF.

The chain recombines TRBV10-1 with TRBJ2-4, with a weak D call TRBD2 (5 bases). CDR1 is WNHNN, CDR2 SYGVQD, per germline (reference sequence). The CDR3 loop spans 13 amino acids. V was shortened by 11 bases and J by 4 bases, with 15 bases between the two germline ends. The CDR3 loop reads CAPQRPGKNIQYF. The CDR3 nucleotides read TGCGCCCCTCAGCGGCCTGGGAAAAACATTCAGTACTTC.

The CDR3 is CATRGDLAGVGQETQYF. The CDR3 DNA follows: TGTGCCACCAGGGGTGACTTAGCGGGGGTTGGCCAAGAGACCCAGTACTTC. V and J are TRBV24-1 and TRBJ2-5; 9 bases agree with TRBD2. The CDR3 runs to 17 residues. V lost 7 bases and J lost 1; bases outside the gene matches: 12. CDR1 KGHDR and CDR2 SFDVKD come from the germline V gene.

This clone turned up a few times. This chain connects TRBV28 to TRBJ1-1, with 9 bases fitting TRBD1. CDR3 size: 14 residues. V gave up 5 bases and J gave up 5 bases; unmatched junction bases: 6. Germline values: CDR1 MDHEN, CDR2 SYDVKM. The CDR3 protein is CASSNRGRITEAFF. In DNA, the CDR3 is TGTGCCAGCAGTAACAGGGGGCGCATAACTGAAGCTTTCTTT.

This clone was counted once. The chain has TRBV6-1 and TRBJ2-7; D remains unclear. This CDR3 is built from 12 residues. V was trimmed by 0 bases and J by 4 bases, leaving 4 bases between them. Germline V gene lookup returns CDR1 MNHNS and CDR2 SASEGT. DNA of the CDR3: TGTGCCAGCAGTGAAGCAACTTACGAGCAGTACTTC. Protein product: CASSEATYEQYF.

The V gene is TRBV12-5, the J gene TRBJ1-1; maybe TRBD1 (5 bases). CDR1 and CDR2 from the germline V gene are LGHNT and FRNRAP. The CDR3 is 14 residues long. Trimming cost V 1 base and J 5 bases, with 11 bases left between them. CDR3 DNA: TGTGCTAGTGGTTTGGGGGGACTAGGAACTGAAGCTTTCTTT. Translation gives CASGLGGLGTEAFF.

The chain couples TRBV3-1 (or the pseudogene TRBV3-2) to TRBJ2-7; 11 nucleotides line up with TRBD2. This CDR3 comprises 16 residues. Germline CDR1 LGHDT, CDR2 YNNKEL (reference sequence). Losses at the gene ends were 1 base for V and 5 bases for J; bases not matched to a gene: 7. CDR3 sequence reads: CASSQARTSGYHEQYF. In DNA form, the CDR3 reads TGTGCCAGCAGCCAAGCCCGGACTAGCGGGTACCACGAGCAGTACTTC.

This chain joins TRBV5-1 and TRBJ2-1; maybe TRBD2 (5 bases). Germline CDR1 SGHRS, CDR2 YFSETQ. The CDR3 is 16 amino acids. V was pared by 0 bases and J by 10 bases, with 20 bases between. The DNA for the CDR3 is TGCGCCAGCAGCTTGGGGCTCATGGGGAGTGTCGACGAGCAGTTCTTC. Translated: CASSLGLMGSVDEQFF.

The V and J genes are TRBV3-1 (or the pseudogene TRBV3-2) and TRBJ1-2, with D possibly being TRBD1 (5 bases). CDR1 and CDR2 (germline): LGHDT, YNNKEL (reference sequence). With 5 bases removed from V and 2 bases from J, the gap between germline ends came to 12 bases. The CDR3 is 14 residues long. The chain's CDR3 is CASSKVGGNYGYTF. In DNA form, the CDR3 reads TGTGCCAGCAGCAAAGTCGGGGGGAACTATGGCTACACCTTC.

V and J are TRBV27 and TRBJ1-2; 7 positions match TRBD1. With 10 bases clipped from V and 4 bases from J, the junction kept 12 bases outside the gene matches. Per the germline V gene, CDR1 is MNHEY and CDR2 is SMNVEV (reference sequence). The CDR3 loop spans 14 amino acids. The DNA for the CDR3 is TGTGCCACCGGACAACAGGGGATGGGCTATGGCTACACCTTC. This encodes CATGQQGMGYGYTF.

The rearrangement uses TRBV11-3 and TRBJ1-2; D uncertain. Germline CDR1 is SGHNT and CDR2 is YENEEA. This CDR3 is 14 amino acids long. Trimming shortened V by 6 bases and J by 4 bases, and 15 bases separated the two germline ends. CDR3 region: CASRTRLAGYGYTF. CDR3 bases: TGTGCCAGCAGAACCCGACTCGCGGGCTATGGCTACACCTTC.

This clone was observed a single time. The genes are TRBV12-5 and TRBJ1-2; a weak D match, TRBD1 (6 bases). In germline, CDR1 is LGHNT, CDR2 FRNRAP. The ends were cut back, 9 bases at V and 5 bases at J, with 22 bases in the middle. The CDR3 is 15 residues long. CDR3 in amino acids: CASVPGVQGFYGYTF. Written as DNA, the CDR3 is TGTGCTAGCGTACCCGGGGTACAGGGCTTTTATGGCTACACCTTC.